This TCR beta chain was retrieved from a study of siplizumab effects on memory and regulatory T cells. About 10^5 TCR templates were assayed per sample. Clones were sequenced by immunoSEQ multiplex PCR, and TCRdb holds only the in-frame ones, with some missing. The sample carries 70,000 to 90,000 clones, around 90% recorded once. Details on this clone: Its antigen is unidentified.

The V and J ends lost 0 bases and 7 bases, in that order; junction bases with no gene match: 4. Germline assignment: CDR1 GTSNPN and CDR2 SVGIG (reference sequence). CDR3 size: 14 residues. General study findings and limits: The diversity of naive T cells seemed greater than that of memory cells, and their alloresponse contribution seemed major. Among alloreactive clones, only a minor fraction mapped to unstimulated subsets. Confirmation was lacking for the suppressive function of proliferating Tregs derived from siplizumab cultures.

J is TRBJ1-3 and V is TRBV30; 9 positions match TRBD1. The TCR originated in a human donor in good health. Source material: CD4+ T cells sorted from blood. CDR3 amino acids: CAWSVRTGDNTIYF. The CDR3 coding sequence is TGTGCCTGGAGTGTTAGGACAGGGGACAACACCATATATTTT.